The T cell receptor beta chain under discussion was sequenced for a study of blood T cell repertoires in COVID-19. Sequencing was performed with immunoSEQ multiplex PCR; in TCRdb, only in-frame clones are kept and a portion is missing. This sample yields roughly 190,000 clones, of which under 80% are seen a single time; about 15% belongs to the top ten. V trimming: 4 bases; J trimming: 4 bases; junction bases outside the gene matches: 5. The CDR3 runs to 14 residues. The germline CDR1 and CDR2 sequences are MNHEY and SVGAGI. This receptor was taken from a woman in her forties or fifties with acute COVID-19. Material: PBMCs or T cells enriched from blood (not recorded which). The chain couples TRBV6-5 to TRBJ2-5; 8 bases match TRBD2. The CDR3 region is CASSFLRGGETQYF. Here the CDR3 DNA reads TGTGCCAGCAGTTTCCTACGGGGGGGAGAGACCCAGTACTTC.